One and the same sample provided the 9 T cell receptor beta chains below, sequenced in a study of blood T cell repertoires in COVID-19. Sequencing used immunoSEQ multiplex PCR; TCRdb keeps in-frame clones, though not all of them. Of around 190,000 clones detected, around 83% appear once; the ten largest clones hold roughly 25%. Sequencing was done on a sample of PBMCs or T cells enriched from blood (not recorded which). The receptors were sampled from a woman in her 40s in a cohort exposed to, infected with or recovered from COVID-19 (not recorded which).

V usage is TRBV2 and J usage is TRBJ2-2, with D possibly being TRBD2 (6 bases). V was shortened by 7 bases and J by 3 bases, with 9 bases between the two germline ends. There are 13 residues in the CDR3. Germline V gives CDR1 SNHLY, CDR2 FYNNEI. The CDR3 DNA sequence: TGTGCCAGCATACGGGAGTACACCGGGGAGCTGTTTTTT. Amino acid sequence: CASIREYTGELFF.

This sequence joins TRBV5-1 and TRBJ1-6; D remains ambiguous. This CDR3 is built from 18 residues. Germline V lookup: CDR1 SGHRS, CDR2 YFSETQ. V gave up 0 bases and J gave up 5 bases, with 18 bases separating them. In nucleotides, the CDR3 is TGCGCCAGCAGCTTGGACGCCCGGAGACGACGGGATAATTCACCCCTCCACTTT. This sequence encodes CASSLDARRRRDNSPLHF.

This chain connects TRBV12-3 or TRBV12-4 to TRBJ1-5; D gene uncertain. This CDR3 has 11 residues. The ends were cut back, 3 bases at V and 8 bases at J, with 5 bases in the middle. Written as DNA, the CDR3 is TGTGCCAGCAGTTTCGGGGAGCCCCAGCATTTT. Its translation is CASSFGEPQHF.

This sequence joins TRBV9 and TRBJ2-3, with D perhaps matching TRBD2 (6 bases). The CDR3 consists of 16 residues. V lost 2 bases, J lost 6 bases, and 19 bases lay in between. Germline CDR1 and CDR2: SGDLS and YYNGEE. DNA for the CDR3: TGTGCCAGCAGCGTGGAGCGGGCCCTTGGGGCCGATACGCAGTATTTT. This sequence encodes CASSVERALGADTQYF. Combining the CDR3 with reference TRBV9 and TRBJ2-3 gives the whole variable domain DSGVTQTPKHLITATGQRVTLRCSPRSGDLSVYWYQQSLDQGLQFLIQYYNGEERAKGNILERFSAQQFPDLHSELNLSSLELGDSALYFCASSVERALGADTQYFGPGTRLTVL.

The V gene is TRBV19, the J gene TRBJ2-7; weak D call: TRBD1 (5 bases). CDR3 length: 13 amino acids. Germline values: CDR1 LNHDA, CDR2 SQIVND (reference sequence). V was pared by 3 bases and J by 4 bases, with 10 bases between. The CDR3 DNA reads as TGTGCCAGTAGTATCGCCCAGGGTTACGAGCAGTACTTC. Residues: CASSIAQGYEQYF. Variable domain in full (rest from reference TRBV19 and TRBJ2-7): DGGITQSPKYLFRKEGQNVTLSCEQNLNHDAMYWYRQDPGQGLRLIYYSQIVNDFQKGDIAEGYSVSREKKESFPLTVTSAQKNPTAFYLCASSIAQGYEQYFGPGTRLTVT.

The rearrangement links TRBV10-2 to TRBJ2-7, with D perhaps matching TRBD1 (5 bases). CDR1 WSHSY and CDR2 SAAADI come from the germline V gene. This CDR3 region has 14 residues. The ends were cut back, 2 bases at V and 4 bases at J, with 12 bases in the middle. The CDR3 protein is CASSEPRASYEQYF. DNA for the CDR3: TGCGCCAGCAGTGAGCCCAGGGCGTCTTACGAGCAGTACTTC.

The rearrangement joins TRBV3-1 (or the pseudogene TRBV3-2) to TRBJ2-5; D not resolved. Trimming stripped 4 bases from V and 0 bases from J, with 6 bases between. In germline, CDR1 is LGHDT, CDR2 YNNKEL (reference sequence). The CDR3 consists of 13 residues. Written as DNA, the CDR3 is TGTGCCAGCAGCCCCGTGTACCAAGAGACCCAGTACTTC. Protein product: CASSPVYQETQYF.

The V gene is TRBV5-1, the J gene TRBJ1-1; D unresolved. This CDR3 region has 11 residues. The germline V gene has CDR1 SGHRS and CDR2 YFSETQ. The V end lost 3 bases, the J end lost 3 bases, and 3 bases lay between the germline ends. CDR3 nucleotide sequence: TGCGCCAGCAGCTCAGACACTGAAGCTTTCTTT. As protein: CASSSDTEAFF.

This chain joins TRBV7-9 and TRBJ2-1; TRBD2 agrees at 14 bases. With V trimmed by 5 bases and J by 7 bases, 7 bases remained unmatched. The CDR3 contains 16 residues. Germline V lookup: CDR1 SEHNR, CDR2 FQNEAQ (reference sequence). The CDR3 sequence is CASSGGLAGAQNEQFF. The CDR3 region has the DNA TGTGCCAGCAGCGGGGGACTAGCGGGGGCCCAAAATGAGCAGTTCTTC.